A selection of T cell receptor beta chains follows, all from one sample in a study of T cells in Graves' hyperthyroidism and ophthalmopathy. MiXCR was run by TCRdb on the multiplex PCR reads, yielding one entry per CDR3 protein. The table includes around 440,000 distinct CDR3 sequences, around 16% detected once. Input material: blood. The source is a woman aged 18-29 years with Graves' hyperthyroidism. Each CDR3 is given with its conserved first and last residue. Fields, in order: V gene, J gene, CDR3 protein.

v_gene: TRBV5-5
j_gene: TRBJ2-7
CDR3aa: CASSFSGTAHYEQYF

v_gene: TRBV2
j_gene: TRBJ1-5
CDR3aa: CASSGDRGNQPQHF

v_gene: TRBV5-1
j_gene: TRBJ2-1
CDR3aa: CASSVPGGMNEQFF

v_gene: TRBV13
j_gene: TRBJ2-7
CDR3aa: CASSHRQGTRYEQYF

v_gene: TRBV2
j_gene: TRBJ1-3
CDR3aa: CASITAGASGNTIYF

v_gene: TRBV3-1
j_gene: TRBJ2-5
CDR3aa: CASSQDSGARETQYF

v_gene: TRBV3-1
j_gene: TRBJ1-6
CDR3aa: CASNGGPYNSPLHF

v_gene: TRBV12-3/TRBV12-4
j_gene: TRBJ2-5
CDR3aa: CASSLRAREKTQYF

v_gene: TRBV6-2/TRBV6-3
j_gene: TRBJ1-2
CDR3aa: CASSYGSSIGYGYTF

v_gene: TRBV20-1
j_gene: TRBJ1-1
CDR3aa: CSATRPGTGQVAEAFF

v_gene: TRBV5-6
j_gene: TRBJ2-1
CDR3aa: CASSVQGRPTYNEQLF

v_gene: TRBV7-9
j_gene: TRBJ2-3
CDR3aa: CASSFNVGLAGTDTQYF

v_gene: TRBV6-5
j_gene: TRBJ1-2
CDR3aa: CASSYSIWGYGYTF

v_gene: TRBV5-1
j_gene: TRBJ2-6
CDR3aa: CASSPQRATGANVLTF

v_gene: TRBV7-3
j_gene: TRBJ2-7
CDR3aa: CASSCQDRGSTYEQYF

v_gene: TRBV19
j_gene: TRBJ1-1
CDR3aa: CASSPSWGQGSPSPEAFF

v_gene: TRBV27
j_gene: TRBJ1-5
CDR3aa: CASSPAMGPQHF

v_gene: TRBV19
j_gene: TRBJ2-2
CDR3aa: CASSKGTGKAANTGELFF